Shown below are 29 T cell receptor beta chains from a single sample sequenced in a study of blood T cell repertoires in COVID-19. Measured with immunoSEQ multiplex PCR; TCRdb has only the in-frame clones, and not every one. Of 250,000 to 350,000 clones listed, 87% are singletons. The sample comprised PBMCs or T cells enriched from blood (not recorded which). The receptors were gathered from a woman in her 30s who had recovered from COVID-19.

V usage is TRBV19 and J usage is TRBJ1-2; D is undetermined. Germline V gives CDR1 LNHDA, CDR2 SQIVND (reference sequence). Trimming took 3 bases from V and 7 from J, leaving 18 bases between them. This CDR3 has 15 residues. CDR3 amino acids: CASSISQARVTGYTF. As DNA, the CDR3 is TGTGCCAGTAGTATTAGTCAGGCTCGTGTTACTGGCTACACCTTC.

The V and J genes are TRBV6-6 and TRBJ2-7; 8 nucleotides line up with TRBD1. Germline values: CDR1 MNHNY, CDR2 SVGAGI (reference sequence). The CDR3 is made up of 15 amino acids. J lost 3 bases, V lost 2 bases, and 6 bases had no gene match. The DNA of the CDR3 is TGTGCCAGCAGTTACACCGGGACAGGATACTACGAGCAGTACTTC. It is translated as CASSYTGTGYYEQYF.

CDR3 region: CASSLEVDYGYTF. CDR3 DNA sequence: TGTGCCAGCAGTTTGGAGGTGGACTATGGCTACACCTTC. The V call is TRBV12-3 or TRBV12-4, the J call TRBJ1-2; no clear D. There are 13 residues in the CDR3. Trimming took 3 bases from V and 3 from J, leaving 8 bases between them.

This clone was observed a single time. The chain is built from TRBV19 and TRBJ2-3; tentative D call: TRBD2 (6 bases). CDR1 is LNHDA and CDR2 is SQIVND in the germline V gene (reference sequence). The CDR3 sequence is 15 residues long. V was trimmed by 3 bases and J by 6 bases, leaving 16 bases between them. CDR3 in amino acids: CASSIFDSGVDTQYF. Here the CDR3 DNA reads TGTGCCAGTAGTATTTTTGATTCGGGGGTCGATACGCAGTATTTT.

This rearrangement joins TRBV15 to TRBJ1-5, with D possibly being TRBD1 (6 bases). There are 14 residues in the CDR3. The germline CDR1 and CDR2 sequences are LNHNV and YYDKDF (reference sequence). V was cut by 4 bases and J by 7 bases, with 14 bases left in between. CDR3 nucleotides: TGTGCCACCAGCAAACCGGGACAAACGCAGCCCCAGCATTTT. This gives the protein CATSKPGQTQPQHF.

The chain combines TRBV30 with TRBJ1-2; TRBD1 aligns across 7 bases. The V segment lost 3 bases and the J segment 6 bases; nucleotides outside the gene matches: 7. The V gene's germline CDR1 is GTSNPN and CDR2 SVGIG (reference sequence). The CDR3 loop spans 13 amino acids. The chain's CDR3 is CAWSVGQVDGYTF. The CDR3 DNA follows: TGTGCCTGGAGCGTTGGACAGGTCGATGGCTACACCTTC. Full variable domain (missing parts from reference TRBV30 and TRBJ1-2): SQTIHQWPATLVQPVGSPLSLECTVEGTSNPNLYWYRQAAGRGLQLLFYSVGIGQISSEVPQNLSASRPQDRQFILSSKKLLLSDSGFYLCAWSVGQVDGYTFGSGTRLTVV.

The chain is built from TRBV7-2 and TRBJ2-4; D is unclear. In germline, CDR1 is SGHTA, CDR2 FQGNSA. This CDR3 is 15 amino acids long. The ends were cut back, 5 bases at V and 0 bases at J, with 11 bases in the middle. The CDR3 region has the DNA TGTGCCAGCAGCCCACACGAAGTAGCCAAAAACATTCAGTACTTC. Translation gives CASSPHEVAKNIQYF.

The V call is TRBV18, the J call TRBJ1-2, with a tentative D call TRBD1 (6 bases). This CDR3 spans 16 amino acids. V was clipped by 5 bases and J by 0 bases, with 16 bases between them. Germline V lookup: CDR1 KGHSH, CDR2 LQKENI. In nucleotides, the CDR3 is TGTGCCAGCTCAGCTCCCGGGACACTCACTAACTATGGCTACACCTTC. Encoded protein: CASSAPGTLTNYGYTF. The full variable domain, completed using reference TRBV18 and TRBJ1-2, is NAGVMQNPRHLVRRRGQEARLRCSPMKGHSHVYWYRQLPEEGLKFMVYLQKENIIDESGMPKERFSAEFPKEGPSILRIQQVVRGDSAAYFCASSAPGTLTNYGYTFGSGTRLTVV.

This clone has more than one count but fewer than ten. The chain links TRBV5-1 to TRBJ1-2; 7 bases are shared with TRBD1. From germline, CDR1 is SGHRS and CDR2 YFSETQ. CDR3 size: 16 residues. V gave up 3 bases and J gave up 4 bases; unmatched junction bases: 12. The CDR3 nucleotides are TGCGCCAGCAGCTCCACCAGTACAGGGGCTTCCTATGGCTACACCTTC. It yields the protein CASSSTSTGASYGYTF.

The chain employs TRBV7-9 and TRBJ1-2, with no clear D. Germline CDR1 and CDR2: SEHNR and FQNEAQ (reference sequence). The CDR3 is 14 residues long. Deletions cut 5 bases from V and 2 bases from J, with 12 bases between. The CDR3 DNA follows: TGTGCCAGCAGCCCCCCGAGGAGCAACTATGGCTACACCTTC. Translating gives CASSPPRSNYGYTF.

V gene TRBV3-1 (or the pseudogene TRBV3-2) combines with J gene TRBJ1-3, with D possibly TRBD1 on 6 matching bases. Germline V gives CDR1 LGHDT, CDR2 YNNKEL (reference sequence). Trimming took off 6 bases at V and 7 bases at J, with 10 bases between the two ends. The CDR3 spans 12 residues. CDR3 DNA sequence: TGTGCCAGCAGTCCGGACAGTAACACCATATATTTT. Its protein is CASSPDSNTIYF.

CDR3 loop: CSAGGEVYGYTF. The DNA of the CDR3 is TGCAGCGCCGGAGGAGAGGTCTATGGCTACACCTTC. This chain links TRBV29-1 with TRBJ1-2; D is ambiguous. The CDR3 runs 12 residues. The V and J ends lost 7 bases and 4 bases respectively, with 13 bases between them. The germline CDR1 and CDR2 sequences are SQVTM and ANQGSEA.

The V gene is TRBV2, the J gene TRBJ2-1, with 12 bases lining up with TRBD2. The CDR3 runs 15 residues. Unmatched junction bases numbered 6, after V lost 6 bases and J lost 6 bases. Germline-derived CDR1 and CDR2 are SNHLY and FYNNEI. The CDR3 loop is CASRAPSGGANEQFF. Written as DNA, the CDR3 is TGTGCCAGCAGAGCTCCTAGCGGGGGGGCCAATGAGCAGTTCTTC.

This chain connects TRBV18 to TRBJ2-1; 8 positions match TRBD2. Germline V gives CDR1 KGHSH, CDR2 LQKENI. The CDR3 has 16 amino acids. V trimming: 6 bases; J trimming: 6 bases; junction bases outside the gene matches: 13. CDR3 loop: CASSLGGQRGLNEQFF. The CDR3 nucleotides are TGTGCCAGCTCCCTCGGCGGCCAGCGGGGGCTCAATGAGCAGTTCTTC.

The chain employs TRBV18 and TRBJ2-3, with 11 positions matching TRBD2. J lost 4 bases, V lost 0 bases, and 3 bases had no gene match. CDR1 is KGHSH, CDR2 LQKENI, per germline. CDR3 length: 16 amino acids. For the CDR3, the DNA is TGTGCCAGCTCACCACCGGGACTAGCGGATCCAGATACGCAGTATTTT. Its translation: CASSPPGLADPDTQYF.

J is TRBJ1-1 and V is TRBV15; no reliable D call. V lost 1 base and J lost 1, with 7 bases in between. CDR3 length: 14 amino acids. Germline V CDR1 and CDR2: LNHNV, YYDKDF (reference sequence). CDR3 region: CATSRGTRNTEAFF. CDR3 coding DNA: TGTGCCACCAGCAGAGGTACACGGAACACTGAAGCTTTCTTT.

The rearrangement uses TRBV19 and TRBJ1-5; perhaps TRBD1 as D (5 bases). Germline lookup yields CDR1 LNHDA and CDR2 SQIVND (reference sequence). There are 13 residues in the CDR3. Trimming removed 7 bases at V and 2 bases at J, with 9 bases between. The CDR3 sequence is CASKRGGNQPQHF. Written as DNA, the CDR3 is TGTGCCAGTAAGCGGGGGGGCAATCAGCCCCAGCATTTT.

V is TRBV19 and J is TRBJ2-7, with D possibly matching TRBD1 (8 bases). CDR1 LNHDA and CDR2 SQIVND come from the germline V gene (reference sequence). Deletions cut 3 bases from V and 3 bases from J, with 21 bases between. The CDR3 is 17 residues long. CDR3 sequence: CASSIGEGQAVGYEQYF. The CDR3 DNA is TGTGCCAGTAGTATCGGGGAGGGACAGGCGGTCGGCTACGAGCAGTACTTC.

The chain joins TRBV7-9 to TRBJ2-2; D possibly corresponds to TRBD2 (7 bases). CDR3 length equals 15 residues. V was trimmed by 10 bases and J by 6 bases, leaving 21 bases between them. Germline CDR1 reads SEHNR; CDR2 reads FQNEAQ (reference sequence). CDR3 amino acids: CATRVRGRVSGELFF. The DNA of the CDR3 is TGTGCCACAAGGGTGCGGGGGCGCGTTTCCGGGGAGCTGTTTTTT.

V and J are TRBV9 and TRBJ2-5; 7 nucleotides match TRBD2. The CDR3 loop spans 15 amino acids. CDR1 and CDR2 (germline): SGDLS, YYNGEE. V shed 0 bases, J shed 5 bases, and the junction held 7 bases outside the gene matches. CDR3 amino acids: CASSVAPGGSETQYF. The DNA of the CDR3 is TGTGCCAGCAGCGTAGCCCCCGGGGGGTCGGAGACCCAGTACTTC.

The CDR3 here is CAWSELRQGPLREKLFF. The CDR3 nucleotides read TGTGCCTGGAGTGAACTACGACAGGGGCCTCTAAGGGAAAAACTGTTTTTT. The chain uses TRBV30 and TRBJ1-4; TRBD1 agrees at 8 bases. The trim removed 1 base at V and 8 bases at J, leaving 15 bases unmatched. The CDR3 loop spans 17 amino acids. CDR1 is GTSNPN, CDR2 SVGIG, per germline (reference sequence).

The V and J genes are TRBV18 and TRBJ2-2, with 7 positions matching TRBD1. The germline gives CDR1 KGHSH, CDR2 LQKENI. V was pared by 5 bases and J by 0 bases, with 3 bases of the junction left unmatched. The CDR3 contains 15 residues. CDR3 DNA: TGTGCCAGCTCATCGACAGGGCCGAACACCGGGGAGCTGTTTTTT. Translated: CASSSTGPNTGELFF.

This clone was seen only once. The V gene is TRBV18, the J gene TRBJ1-4; D possibly corresponds to TRBD1 (5 bases). Trimming shortened V by 5 bases and J by 7 bases, and 11 bases separated the two germline ends. This CDR3 contains 13 residues. Germline CDR1 is KGHSH and CDR2 is LQKENI. CDR3 in DNA: TGTGCCAGCTCAGGGCAGGGAAGTGAAAAACTGTTTTTT. Translation: CASSGQGSEKLFF.

This rearrangement joins TRBV19 to TRBJ2-5; a weak D match, TRBD2 (5 bases). The CDR3 is made up of 15 amino acids. Trimming took off 6 bases at V and 4 bases at J, with 18 bases between the two ends. Germline CDR1 reads LNHDA; CDR2 reads SQIVND (reference sequence). CDR3 nucleotides: TGTGCCAGTAGCTCCCGGGCAGGCGGAGGAGAGACCCAGTACTTC. Translating it yields CASSSRAGGGETQYF.

The gene calls are TRBV7-9 and TRBJ2-5; the match to TRBD2 covers 15 bases. Germline assignment: CDR1 SEHNR and CDR2 FQNEAQ (reference sequence). The ends lost 4 bases at V and 5 bases at J; junction bases unmatched: 5. This CDR3 is built from 16 residues. Here the CDR3 DNA reads TGTGCCAGCAGCTCAGGACTAGCGGGGGGGCGTGAGACCCAGTACTTC. It encodes CASSSGLAGGRETQYF.

The J gene is TRBJ2-4, the V gene TRBV2, with D possibly TRBD1 on 6 matching bases. V dropped 3 bases and J dropped 6 bases, with 12 bases sitting between them. The CDR3 loop spans 14 amino acids. The germline V gene encodes CDR1 SNHLY and CDR2 FYNNEI. The CDR3 bases are TGTGCCAGCAGTGAGGGCGGCAGGGGAAACATTCAGTACTTC. Residues: CASSEGGRGNIQYF.

The rearrangement uses TRBV21-1 and TRBJ2-1; TRBD1, the table's D call, was not compared with the DNA. TRBV21-1 is termed a pseudogene. The CDR3 is 16 residues long. This CDR3 reads CASSIYWAGGCMEQFF. Written as DNA, the CDR3 is TGTGCCAGCAGCATATACTGGGCAGGGGGGTGCATGGAGCAGTTCTTC.

CDR3 region: CACRQGVEQYF. The DNA for the CDR3 is TGTGCCTGCCGACAGGGCGTCGAGCAGTACTTC. V is TRBV30 and J is TRBJ2-7; 7 bases align to TRBD1. This CDR3 comprises 11 residues. Per the germline V gene, CDR1 is GTSNPN and CDR2 is SVGIG (reference sequence). J lost 6 bases, V lost 6 bases, and 5 bases had no gene match. Based on the CDR3 plus reference TRBV30 and TRBJ2-7, the full variable domain is SQTIHQWPATLVQPVGSPLSLECTVEGTSNPNLYWYRQAAGRGLQLLFYSVGIGQISSEVPQNLSASRPQDRQFILSSKKLLLSDSGFYLCACRQGVEQYFGPGTRLTVT.

The chain carries TRBV7-6 and TRBJ1-2, with D perhaps TRBD1 (5 bases). The CDR3 is made up of 14 amino acids. The ends were cut back, 8 bases at V and 4 bases at J, with 17 bases in the middle. Germline V gives CDR1 SGHVS, CDR2 FNYEAQ. The CDR3 bases are TGTGCCAGCGGCACGGGGGTCCAACCCTATGGCTACACCTTC. The encoded protein is CASGTGVQPYGYTF.